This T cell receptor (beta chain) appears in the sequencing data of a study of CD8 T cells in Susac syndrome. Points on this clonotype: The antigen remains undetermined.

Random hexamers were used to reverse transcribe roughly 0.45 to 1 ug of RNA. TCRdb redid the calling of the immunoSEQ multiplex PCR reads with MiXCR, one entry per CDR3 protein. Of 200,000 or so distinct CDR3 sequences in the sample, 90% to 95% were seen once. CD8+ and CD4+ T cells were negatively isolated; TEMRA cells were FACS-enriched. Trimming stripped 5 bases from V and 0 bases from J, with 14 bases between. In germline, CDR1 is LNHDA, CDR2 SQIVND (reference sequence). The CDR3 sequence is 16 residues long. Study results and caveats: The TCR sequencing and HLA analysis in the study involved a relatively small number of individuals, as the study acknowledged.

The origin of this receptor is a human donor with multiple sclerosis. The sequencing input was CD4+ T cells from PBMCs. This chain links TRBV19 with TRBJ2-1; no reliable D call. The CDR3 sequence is CASSRRLKSSYNEQFF. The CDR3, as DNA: TGTGCCAGTAGTCGGAGACTCAAGAGCTCCTACAATGAGCAGTTCTTC. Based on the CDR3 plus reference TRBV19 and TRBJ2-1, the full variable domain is DGGITQSPKYLFRKEGQNVTLSCEQNLNHDAMYWYRQDPGQGLRLIYYSQIVNDFQKGDIAEGYSVSREKKESFPLTVTSAQKNPTAFYLCASSRRLKSSYNEQFFGPGTRLTVL.